This section outlines one TCR beta chain sequence together with its context. These data come from a study of shared clonotypes between healthy human individuals. Sequencing was performed with immunoSEQ multiplex PCR; in TCRdb, only in-frame clones are kept and a portion is missing. The sample lists over a million clones; around 97% were seen once. The CDR3 covers 15 residues. The V gene end was trimmed by 6 bases and the J gene end by 2 bases; junction bases not matched to a gene: 8. Germline CDR1 KGHSH, CDR2 LQKENI. The sequence came from a man between 25 and 39 years old in good health. The V call is TRBV18, the J call TRBJ2-7, with TRBD1 identical over 9 bases. Sequenced sample: naive CD4+ T cells sorted from blood. Subset specified: CD45RA+ positively selected. The CDR3 DNA reads TGTGCCAGCTCGTCGGACAGGGGACGTACCTACGAGCAGTACTTC. Protein: CASSSDRGRTYEQYF.